These 5 T cell receptor beta chains came from one sample sequenced in a study of blood T cell repertoires in COVID-19. TCRdb's table, derived via immunoSEQ multiplex PCR, lists solely in-frame clones and lacks some. The data contain over 100,000 clones, around 88% of them singletons. Sequenced sample: peripheral blood. All receptors come from a man aged 55 to 70 with COVID-19, enrolled during active disease.

The CDR3 region has the DNA TGTGCCAGCAGTCCGACGGGACAGGGCCGTGGCTACACCTTC. Its protein is CASSPTGQGRGYTF. The rearrangement joins TRBV6-5 to TRBJ1-2; 9 bases line up with TRBD1. The J segment lost 7 bases and the V segment lost 5 bases, leaving 8 bases of the junction unmatched. CDR1 MNHEY and CDR2 SVGAGI come from the germline V gene. The CDR3 covers 14 residues.

The V call is TRBV7-2, the J call TRBJ2-2; TRBD1 might be the D (6 bases). The CDR3 has 16 residues. In germline, CDR1 is SGHTA, CDR2 FQGNSA. V shed 4 bases and J shed 5 bases, with 17 bases lying between them. This CDR3 is CASSSQGPPRTGELFF. CDR3 in DNA: TGTGCCAGCAGCTCACAGGGCCCCCCACGAACCGGGGAGCTGTTTTTT.

J is TRBJ1-1 and V is TRBV6-1; no definite D call. Germline lookup yields CDR1 MNHNS and CDR2 SASEGT. Trimming left V 2 bases short and J 0 bases short, with 10 bases between. This CDR3 spans 15 amino acids. The CDR3 region is CASSEPGAMNTEAFF. CDR3 bases: TGTGCCAGCAGTGAACCCGGAGCTATGAACACTGAAGCTTTCTTT.

The V call is TRBV12-3 or TRBV12-4, the J call TRBJ2-5, with D tentatively TRBD1 (6 bases). V was cut by 1 base and J by 3 bases, with 6 bases left in between. CDR3 size: 13 residues. The CDR3 DNA is TGTGCCAGCAGTTTAGGGACAGAAGAGACCCAGTACTTC. This gives the protein CASSLGTEETQYF.

The chain couples TRBV5-4 to TRBJ2-3; 10 positions match TRBD1. Germline CDR1 and CDR2: SGHNT and YYREEE (reference sequence). J was trimmed by 4 bases and V by 3 bases; bases with no gene match: 5. The CDR3 runs to 15 residues. CDR3 in DNA: TGTGCCAGCAGCTCGCTGACAGGGGGCCCAGATACGCAGTATTTT. Translated, it gives CASSSLTGGPDTQYF.